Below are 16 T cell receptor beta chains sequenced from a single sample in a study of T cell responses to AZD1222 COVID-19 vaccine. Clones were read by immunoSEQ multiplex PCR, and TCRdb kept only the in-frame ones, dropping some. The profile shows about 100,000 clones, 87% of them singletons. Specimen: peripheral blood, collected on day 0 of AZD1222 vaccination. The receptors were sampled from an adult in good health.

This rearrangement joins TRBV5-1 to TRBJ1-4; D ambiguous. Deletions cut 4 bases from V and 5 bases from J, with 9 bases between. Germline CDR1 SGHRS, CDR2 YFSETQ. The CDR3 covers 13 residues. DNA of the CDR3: TGCGCCAGCAGCCTACAGCCGAATGAAAAACTGTTTTTT. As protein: CASSLQPNEKLFF.

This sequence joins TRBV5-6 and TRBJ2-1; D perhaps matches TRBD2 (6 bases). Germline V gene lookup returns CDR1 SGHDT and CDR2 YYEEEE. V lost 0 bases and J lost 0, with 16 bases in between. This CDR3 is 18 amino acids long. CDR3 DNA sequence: TGTGCCAGCAGCTTGGCCATGGCTAGCGCTAGCTCCTACAATGAGCAGTTCTTC. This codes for CASSLAMASASSYNEQFF.

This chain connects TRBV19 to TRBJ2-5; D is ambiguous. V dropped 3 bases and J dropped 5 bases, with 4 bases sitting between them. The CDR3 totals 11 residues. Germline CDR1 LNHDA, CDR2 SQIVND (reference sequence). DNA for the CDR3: TGTGCCAGTAGTATCAGTGAGACCCAGTACTTC. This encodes CASSISETQYF.

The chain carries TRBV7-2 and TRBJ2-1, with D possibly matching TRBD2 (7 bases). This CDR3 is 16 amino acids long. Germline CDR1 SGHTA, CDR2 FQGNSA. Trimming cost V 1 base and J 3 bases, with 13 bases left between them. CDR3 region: CASSLGGGGHYNEQFF. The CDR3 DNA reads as TGTGCCAGCAGCTTAGGTGGCGGGGGACACTACAATGAGCAGTTCTTC. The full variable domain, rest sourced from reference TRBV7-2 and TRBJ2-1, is GAGVSQSPSNKVTEKGKDVELRCDPISGHTALYWYRQSLGQGLEFLIYFQGNSAPDKSGLPSDRFSAERTGGSVSTLTIQRTQQEDSAVYLCASSLGGGGHYNEQFFGPGTRLTVL.

CDR3 amino acids: CASRPHGQLYGYTF. The CDR3 DNA follows: TGTGCCAGTAGACCCCATGGGCAGCTCTATGGCTACACCTTC. The chain joins TRBV19 to TRBJ1-2; no reliable D call. V shed 6 bases and J shed 4 bases, with 15 bases lying between them. Germline-derived CDR1 and CDR2 are LNHDA and SQIVND (reference sequence). This CDR3 region has 14 residues.

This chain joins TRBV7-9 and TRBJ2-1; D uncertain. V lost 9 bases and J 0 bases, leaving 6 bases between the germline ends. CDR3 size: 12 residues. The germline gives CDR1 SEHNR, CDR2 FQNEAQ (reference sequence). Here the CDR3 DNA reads TGTGCCAGTGGTCGCTCCTACAATGAGCAGTTCTTC. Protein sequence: CASGRSYNEQFF.

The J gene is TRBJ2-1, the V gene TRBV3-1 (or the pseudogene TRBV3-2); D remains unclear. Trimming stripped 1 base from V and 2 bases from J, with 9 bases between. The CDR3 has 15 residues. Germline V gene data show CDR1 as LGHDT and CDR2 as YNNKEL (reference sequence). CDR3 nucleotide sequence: TGTGCCAGCAGCCAAGGACACGAGCCCTACAATGAGCAGTTCTTC. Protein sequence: CASSQGHEPYNEQFF.

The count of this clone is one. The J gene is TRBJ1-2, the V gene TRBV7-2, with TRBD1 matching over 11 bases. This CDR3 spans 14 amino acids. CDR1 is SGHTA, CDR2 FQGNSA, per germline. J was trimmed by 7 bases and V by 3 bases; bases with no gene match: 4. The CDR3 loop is CASSLGQGEIGYTF. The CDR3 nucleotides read TGTGCCAGCAGCTTGGGACAGGGGGAAATTGGCTACACCTTC.

CDR3 sequence: CASTLISMVYGYTF. The CDR3 DNA reads as TGTGCCAGCACCCTAATCTCGATGGTCTATGGCTACACCTTC. The chain combines TRBV7-9 with TRBJ1-2; D gene uncertain. Looked up from germline, CDR1 is SEHNR and CDR2 is FQNEAQ (reference sequence). The V and J ends lost 7 bases and 4 bases respectively, with 16 bases between them. The CDR3 contains 14 residues.

The CDR3 spells CASSQDRTQPQHF. In nucleotides, the CDR3 is TGTGCCAGCAGCCAGGACAGGACACAGCCCCAGCATTTT. The chain is built from TRBV3-1 (or the pseudogene TRBV3-2) and TRBJ1-5; 7 bases agree with TRBD1. With 3 bases clipped from V and 7 bases from J, the junction kept 3 bases outside the gene matches. Germline V gives CDR1 LGHDT, CDR2 YNNKEL (reference sequence). The CDR3 runs 13 residues.

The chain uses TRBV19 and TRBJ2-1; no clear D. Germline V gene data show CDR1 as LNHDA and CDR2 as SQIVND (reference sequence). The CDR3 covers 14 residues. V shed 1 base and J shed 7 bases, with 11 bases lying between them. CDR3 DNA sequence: TGTGCCAGTAGTATAGTAACCCGCAGGAATGAGCAGTTCTTC. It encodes CASSIVTRRNEQFF.

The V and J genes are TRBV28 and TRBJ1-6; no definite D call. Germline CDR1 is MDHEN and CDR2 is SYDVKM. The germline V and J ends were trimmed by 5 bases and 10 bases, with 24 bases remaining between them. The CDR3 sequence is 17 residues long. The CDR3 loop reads CASSPLPAGLFGSPLHF. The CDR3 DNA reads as TGTGCCAGCAGTCCCCTCCCGGCGGGTTTATTTGGATCACCCCTCCACTTT.

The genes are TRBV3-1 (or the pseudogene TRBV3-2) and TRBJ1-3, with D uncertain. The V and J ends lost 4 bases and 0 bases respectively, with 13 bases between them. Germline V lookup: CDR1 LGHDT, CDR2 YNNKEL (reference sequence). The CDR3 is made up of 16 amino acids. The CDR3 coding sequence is TGTGCCAGCAGCCTGAGACGGACTCACTCTGGAAACACCATATATTTT. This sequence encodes CASSLRRTHSGNTIYF.

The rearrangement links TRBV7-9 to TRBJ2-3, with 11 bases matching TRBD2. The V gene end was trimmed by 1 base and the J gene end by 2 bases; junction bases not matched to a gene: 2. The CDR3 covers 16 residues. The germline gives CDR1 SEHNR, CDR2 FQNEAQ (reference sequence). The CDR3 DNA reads TGTGCCAGCAGCTTAGTACTAGCGGGGGCCACAGATACGCAGTATTTT. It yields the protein CASSLVLAGATDTQYF.

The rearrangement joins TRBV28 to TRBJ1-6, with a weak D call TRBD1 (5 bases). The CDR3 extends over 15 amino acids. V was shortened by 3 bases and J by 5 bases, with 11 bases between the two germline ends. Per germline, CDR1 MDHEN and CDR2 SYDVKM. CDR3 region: CASSFPGGNNSPLHF. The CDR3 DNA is TGTGCCAGCAGTTTCCCGGGGGGGAATAATTCACCCCTCCACTTT.

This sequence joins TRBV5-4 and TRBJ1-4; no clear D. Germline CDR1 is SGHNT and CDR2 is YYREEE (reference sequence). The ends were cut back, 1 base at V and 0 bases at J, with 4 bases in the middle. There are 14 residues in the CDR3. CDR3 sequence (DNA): TGTGCCAGCAGCTTGAAAGCAACTAATGAAAAACTGTTTTTT. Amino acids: CASSLKATNEKLFF. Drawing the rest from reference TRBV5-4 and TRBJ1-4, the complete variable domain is ETGVTQSPTHLIKTRGQQVTLRCSSQSGHNTVSWYQQALGQGPQFIFQYYREEENGRGNFPPRFSGLQFPNYSSELNVNALELDDSALYLCASSLKATNEKLFFGSGTQLSVL.